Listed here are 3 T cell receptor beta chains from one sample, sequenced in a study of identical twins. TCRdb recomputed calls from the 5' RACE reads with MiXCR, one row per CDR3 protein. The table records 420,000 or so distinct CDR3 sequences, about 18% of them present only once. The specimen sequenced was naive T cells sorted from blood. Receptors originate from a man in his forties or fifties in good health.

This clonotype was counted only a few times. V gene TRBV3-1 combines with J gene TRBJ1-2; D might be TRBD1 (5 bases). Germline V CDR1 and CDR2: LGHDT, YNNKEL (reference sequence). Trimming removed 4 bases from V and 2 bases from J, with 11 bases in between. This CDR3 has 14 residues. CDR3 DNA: TGTGCCAGCAGCCGAGGGACCGCGAACTATGGCTACACCTTC. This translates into CASSRGTANYGYTF. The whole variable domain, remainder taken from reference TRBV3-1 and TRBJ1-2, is DTAVSQTPKYLVTQMGNDKSIKCEQNLGHDTMYWYKQDSKKFLKIMFSYNNKELIINETVPNRFSPKSPDKAHLNLHINSLELGDSAVYFCASSRGTANYGYTFGSGTRLTVV.

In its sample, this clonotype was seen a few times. The CDR3 here is CASSYSQTGKAEAFF. CDR3 bases: TGTGCCAGCAGTTACTCGCAGACAGGGAAGGCTGAAGCTTTCTTT. The chain uses TRBV6-5 and TRBJ1-1, with TRBD1 matching 7 bases. The junction had 7 bases not matched to a gene; V was cut back by 0 bases and J by 6 bases. The CDR3 has 15 residues. Germline V gene sequence: CDR1 MNHEY, CDR2 SVGAGI.

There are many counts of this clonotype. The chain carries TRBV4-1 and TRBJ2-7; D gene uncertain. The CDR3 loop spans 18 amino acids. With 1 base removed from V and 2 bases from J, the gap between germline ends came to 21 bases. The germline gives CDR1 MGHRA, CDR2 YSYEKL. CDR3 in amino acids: CASSQVLSSAVPAYEQYF. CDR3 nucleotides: TGCGCCAGCAGCCAAGTTCTATCTTCGGCAGTTCCAGCCTACGAGCAGTACTTC.